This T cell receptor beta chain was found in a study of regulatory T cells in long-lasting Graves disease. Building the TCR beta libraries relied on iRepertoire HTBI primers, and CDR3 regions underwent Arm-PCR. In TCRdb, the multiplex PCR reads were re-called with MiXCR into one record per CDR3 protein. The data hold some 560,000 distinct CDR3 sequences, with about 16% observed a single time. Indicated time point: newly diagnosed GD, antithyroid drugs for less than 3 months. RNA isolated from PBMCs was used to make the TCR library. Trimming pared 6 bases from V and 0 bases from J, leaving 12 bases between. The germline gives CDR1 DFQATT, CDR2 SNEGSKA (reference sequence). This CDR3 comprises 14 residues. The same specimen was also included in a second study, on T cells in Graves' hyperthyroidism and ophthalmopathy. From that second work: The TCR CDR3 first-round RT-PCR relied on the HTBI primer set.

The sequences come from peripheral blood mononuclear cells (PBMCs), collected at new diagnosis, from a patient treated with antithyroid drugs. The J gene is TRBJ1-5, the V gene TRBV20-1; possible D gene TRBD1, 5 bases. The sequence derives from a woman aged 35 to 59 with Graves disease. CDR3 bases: TGCAGTGCCATTAGGGGCTATAGCAATCAGCCCCAGCATTTT. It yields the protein CSAIRGYSNQPQHF.